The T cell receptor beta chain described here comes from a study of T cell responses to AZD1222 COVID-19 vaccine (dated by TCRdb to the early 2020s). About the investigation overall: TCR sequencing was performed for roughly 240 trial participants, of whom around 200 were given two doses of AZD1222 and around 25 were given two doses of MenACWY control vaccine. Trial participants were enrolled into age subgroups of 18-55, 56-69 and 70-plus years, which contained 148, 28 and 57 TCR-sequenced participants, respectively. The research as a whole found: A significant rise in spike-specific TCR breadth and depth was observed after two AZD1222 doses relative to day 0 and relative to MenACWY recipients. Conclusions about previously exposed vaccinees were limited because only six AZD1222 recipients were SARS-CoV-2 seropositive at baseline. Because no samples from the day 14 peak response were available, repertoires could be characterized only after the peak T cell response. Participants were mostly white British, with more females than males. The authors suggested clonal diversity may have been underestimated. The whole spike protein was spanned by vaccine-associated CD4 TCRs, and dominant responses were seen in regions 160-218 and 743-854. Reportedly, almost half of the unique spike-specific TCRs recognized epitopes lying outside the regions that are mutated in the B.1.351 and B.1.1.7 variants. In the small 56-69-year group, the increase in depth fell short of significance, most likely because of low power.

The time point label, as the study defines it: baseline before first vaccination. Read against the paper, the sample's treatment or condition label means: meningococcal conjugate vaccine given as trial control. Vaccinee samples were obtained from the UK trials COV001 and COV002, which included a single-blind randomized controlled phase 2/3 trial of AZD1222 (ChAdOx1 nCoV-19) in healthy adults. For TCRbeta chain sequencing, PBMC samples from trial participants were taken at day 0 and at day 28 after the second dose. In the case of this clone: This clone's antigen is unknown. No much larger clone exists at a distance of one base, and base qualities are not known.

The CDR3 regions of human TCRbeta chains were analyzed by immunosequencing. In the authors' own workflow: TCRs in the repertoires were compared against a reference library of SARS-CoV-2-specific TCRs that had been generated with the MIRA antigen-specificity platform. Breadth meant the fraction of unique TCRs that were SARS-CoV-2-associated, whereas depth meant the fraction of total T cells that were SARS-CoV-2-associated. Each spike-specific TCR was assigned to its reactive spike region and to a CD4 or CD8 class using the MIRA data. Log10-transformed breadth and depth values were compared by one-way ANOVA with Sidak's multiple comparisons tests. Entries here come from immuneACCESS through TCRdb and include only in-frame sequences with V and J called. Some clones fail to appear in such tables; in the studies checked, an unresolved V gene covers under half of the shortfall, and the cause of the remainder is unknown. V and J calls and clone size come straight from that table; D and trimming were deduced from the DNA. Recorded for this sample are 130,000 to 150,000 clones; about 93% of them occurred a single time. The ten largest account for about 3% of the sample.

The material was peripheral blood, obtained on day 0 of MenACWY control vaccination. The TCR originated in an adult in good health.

This receptor carries the CDR3 CSGFRDGTGNEQFF. The DNA sequence is as follows: TGCAGCGGTTTCCGGGACGGCACAGGAAATGAGCAGTTCTTC. This receptor chain uses TRBV29-1 and TRBJ2-1; the D gene is possibly TRBD1 or TRBD2, each agreeing over 5 bases. The CDR3 numbers 14 residues from cysteine through phenylalanine. The entry retains the CDR3 DNA only, 42 bases that are in frame from base 1. V was cut back by 7 bases and J by 7 bases, leaving a gap of 20 bases between them. The germline V gene yields SQVTM for CDR1 and ANQGSEA for CDR2.